The entry that follows covers one T cell receptor beta chain sequence. Its antigen is as yet unknown. Regarding time point: blood 4 weeks post-SBRT, at nephrectomy. Treatment here: 15 Gy SBRT to primary tumor, nephrectomy 4 weeks later. Clear cell pathology was present in this patient's renal cell carcinoma. The sample originates from a study of radiation and T cells in renal cell carcinoma. General study findings and limits: In blood, top tumor clones expanded by 2 weeks, shrinking by 4.

Germline lookup yields CDR1 SNHLY and CDR2 FYNNEI. The J segment lost 14 bases and the V segment lost 7 bases, leaving 13 bases of the junction unmatched. The CDR3 has 13 amino acids. Method: immunoSEQ multiplex PCR; TCRdb's copy keeps in-frame clones and lacks some. The sample lists about 62,000 clones; over 60% were seen once. The sequencing used blood, collected from a patient whose treatment included radiotherapy and nephrectomy. The clonotype was recovered from a man aged 55 to 70 with renal cell carcinoma. The chain recombines TRBV2 with TRBJ1-4; 7 bases fit TRBD1. CDR3 residues: CASMTGPNVWLFF. The CDR3 region has the DNA TGTGCCAGCATGACAGGGCCTAATGTCTGGCTGTTTTTT.